Listed below are T cell receptor beta chains from one sample, sequenced in a study of tumor-infiltrating lymphocytes in oesophageal squamous cell carcinoma. A single record per CDR3 protein comes from TCRdb applying MiXCR to the PCR reads. The data hold fewer than 16,000 distinct CDR3 sequences, with roughly 49% observed a single time. Source material: esophageal tumor tissue. These receptors came from a male donor with esophageal squamous cell carcinoma. CDR3s include the opening cysteine and the closing phenylalanine or tryptophan. D genes are given only for firm matches. Only some rows state a clone size, as once, few, many or a class for expanded clones.

J: TRBJ2-3; size: NA; D: NA; V: TRBV7-6; CDR3: CASSSLGDTQYF; DNA: TGTGCCAGCAGCTCACTGGGGGATACGCAGTATTTT
J: TRBJ2-5; size: NA; D: NA; V: TRBV27; CDR3: CASSPPAFQGRETQYF; DNA: TGTGCCAGCAGTCCCCCGGCCTTTCAGGGGAGAGAGACCCAGTACTTC
J: TRBJ2-1; size: NA; D: NA; V: TRBV7-3; CDR3: CASSLGGGYNEQFF; DNA: TGTGCCAGCAGCTTAGGTGGCGGCTACAATGAGCAGTTCTTC
J: TRBJ2-5; size: few; D: TRBD2; V: TRBV11-2; CDR3: CASSLRPSGRMRQETQYF; DNA: TGTGCCAGCAGCTTAAGGCCTAGCGGGAGAATGAGGCAAGAGACCCAGTACTTT
J: TRBJ2-1; size: few; D: NA; V: TRBV6-6; CDR3: CASSYSSRRDNEQFF; DNA: TGTGCCAGCAGTTACTCGAGCAGGAGAGACAATGAGCAGTTCTTC
J: TRBJ1-1; size: many; D: NA; V: TRBV2; CDR3: CASSDGIMNTEAFF; DNA: TGTGCCAGCAGTGATGGGATCATGAACACTGAAGCTTTCTTT
J: TRBJ2-5; size: NA; D: NA; V: TRBV7-4; CDR3: CASSPSGGLGPTDTQYF; DNA: TGTGCCAGCAGCCCCTCAGGGGGACTAGGTCCCACAGATACGCAGTACTTC
J: TRBJ2-3; size: NA; D: TRBD2; V: TRBV12-3/TRBV12-4; CDR3: CASSMTSGGVKGDTQYF; DNA: TGTGCCAGCAGTATGACTAGCGGGGGGGTTAAAGGAGATACGCAGTATTTT
J: TRBJ2-4; size: NA; D: NA; V: TRBV6-5; CDR3: CASSFRVSWNIQYF; DNA: TGTGCCAGCAGTTTCCGCGTCTCTTGGAACATTCAGTACTTC
J: TRBJ2-1; size: NA; D: TRBD2; V: TRBV3-1; CDR3: CASSQDLAGGEQFF; DNA: TGTGCCAGCAGCCAAGATCTAGCGGGAGGGGAACAGTTCTTC
J: TRBJ2-7; size: NA; D: NA; V: TRBV7-6; CDR3: CASSFFGGKSYEQYF; DNA: TGTGCCAGCAGCTTTTTCGGCGGAAAATCCTACGAGCAGTACTTT
J: TRBJ2-3; size: few; D: TRBD2; V: TRBV7-2; CDR3: CASSLEYGLAGDTDTQYF; DNA: TGTGCCAGCAGCTTAGAGTATGGGCTAGCGGGGGACACAGATACGCAGTATTTT
J: TRBJ2-6; size: few; D: NA; V: TRBV6-1; CDR3: CASSEGPPQRLWLHLRF; DNA: NA
J: TRBJ2-7; size: NA; D: NA; V: TRBV7-2; CDR3: CASSFDRLSYEQYF; DNA: TGTGCCAGCAGCTTCGACAGGCTATCCTACGAGCAGTACTTC
J: TRBJ2-4; size: NA; D: NA; V: TRBV4-3; CDR3: CASSQDRFRAGENIQYF; DNA: TGCGCCAGCAGCCAAGATAGGTTCCGCGCCGGAGAAAACATTCAGTACTTC
J: TRBJ2-6; size: few; D: TRBD1; V: TRBV7-3; CDR3: CASSLTGTGGSSGANVLTF; DNA: TGTGCCAGCAGCTTAACCGGGACAGGGGGTAGCTCTGGGGCCAACGTCCTGACTTTC
J: TRBJ2-6; size: large; D: NA; V: TRBV11-2; CDR3: CASSLSSGANVLTF; DNA: TGTGCCAGCAGCTTATCCTCTGGGGCCAACGTCCTGACTTTC
J: TRBJ2-7; size: NA; D: NA; V: TRBV20-1; CDR3: CSASATGQAGVQAYEQYF; DNA: TGCAGTGCTAGTGCGACAGGGCAGGCGGGAGTCCAGGCCTACGAGCAGTACTTC
J: TRBJ2-1; size: once; D: NA; V: TRBV7-3; CDR3: CASSITLSSYNEQFF; DNA: TGTGCCAGCAGCATTACCCTCAGCTCCTACAATGAGCAGTTCTTC
J: TRBJ2-7; size: few; D: NA; V: TRBV15; CDR3: CATSKIRTSEQYF; DNA: TGTGCCACCAGCAAAATAAGGACCTCCGAGCAGTACTTC
J: TRBJ2-7; size: NA; D: NA; V: TRBV28; CDR3: CASGGATTYEQYF; DNA: TGTGCCAGCGGTGGGGCCACCACCTACGAGCAGTACTTC
J: TRBJ2-4; size: NA; D: NA; V: TRBV7-9; CDR3: CASSLMPDGPQYF; DNA: TGTGCCAGCAGCTTAATGCCCGATGGGCCCCAGTACTTC
J: TRBJ2-7; size: many; D: TRBD1; V: TRBV7-8; CDR3: CASSLNRGNNEQYF; DNA: TGTGCCAGCAGCTTAAACAGGGGGAACAATGAGCAGTACTTC
J: TRBJ1-2; size: NA; D: TRBD1; V: TRBV29-1; CDR3: CSVVRFGTGGITYGYTF; DNA: TGCAGCGTTGTTAGGTTTGGGACAGGAGGCATTACCTATGGCTACACCTTC
J: TRBJ1-2; size: few; D: NA; V: TRBV5-1; CDR3: CASSLDSYGVGYTF; DNA: TGCGCCAGCAGCTTGGACAGTTACGGGGTAGGCTACACCTTC
J: TRBJ2-1; size: few; D: NA; V: TRBV6-6; CDR3: CASSYSRGVGPYNEQFF; DNA: TGTGCCAGCAGTTACTCGAGGGGGGTAGGGCCCTACAATGAGCAGTTCTTC
J: TRBJ2-5; size: NA; D: TRBD1; V: TRBV5-1; CDR3: CASSLSGQGYQETQYF; DNA: TGCGCCAGCAGCTTGTCGGGACAGGGGTACCAAGAGACCCAGTACTTC
J: TRBJ2-5; size: few; D: NA; V: TRBV7-2; CDR3: CASGLYQETQYF; DNA: TGTGCCAGCGGCTTATACCAAGAGACCCAGTACTTC
J: TRBJ2-5; size: NA; D: TRBD2; V: TRBV7-4; CDR3: CASSLYGGLDGPGEQYF; DNA: TGTGCCAGCAGCTTATATGGGGGACTAGATGGTCCGGGTGAGCAGTACTTC
J: TRBJ2-5; size: few; D: TRBD1; V: TRBV7-6; CDR3: CASSLKGQSAQYF; DNA: TGTGCTAGCAGCCTTAAGGGACAGAGTGCCCAGTACTTC
J: TRBJ2-7; size: NA; D: NA; V: TRBV11-2; CDR3: CASRQGSSYNEQYF; DNA: TGTGCCAGCCGGCAGGGGTCCTCCTACAATGAGCAGTACTTC
J: TRBJ2-7; size: many; D: TRBD2; V: TRBV5-5; CDR3: CASSLTSGRRNEQYF; DNA: TGTGCCAGCAGCCTAACTAGCGGGAGGAGGAATGAGCAGTACTTC
J: TRBJ2-5; size: NA; D: NA; V: TRBV11-2; CDR3: CASSESGRGHETQYF; DNA: TGTGCCAGCAGCGAAAGTGGGCGGGGCCACGAGACCCAGTACTTC
J: TRBJ2-7; size: NA; D: NA; V: TRBV7-3; CDR3: CASSLMGEGNEQYF; DNA: TGTGCCAGCAGCTTAATGGGAGAAGGGAATGAGCAGTACTTC
J: TRBJ2-5; size: few; D: NA; V: TRBV7-6; CDR3: CASSLSLTQGQETQYF; DNA: TGTGCCAGCAGCCTATCCTTGACACAGGGCCAAGAGACCCAGTACTTC
J: TRBJ2-4; size: NA; D: NA; V: TRBV12-3/TRBV12-4; CDR3: CASSSGGEQYF; DNA: TGTGCCAGCAGTTCAGGGGGGGAGCAGTACTTC
J: TRBJ2-7; size: many; D: TRBD2; V: TRBV6-2/TRBV6-3; CDR3: CASSYAAGESEQYF; DNA: TGTGCCAGCAGTTACGCAGCGGGAGAAAGCGAGCAGTACTTC
J: TRBJ2-5; size: NA; D: TRBD1; V: TRBV28; CDR3: CASSFGTGRAETQYF; DNA: TGTGCCAGCAGTTTTGGGACAGGGCGAGCAGAGACCCAGTACTTC
J: TRBJ2-1; size: many; D: NA; V: TRBV25-1; CDR3: CASSERSSSYNEQFF; DNA: TGTGCCAGCAGTGAACGGTCCAGCTCCTACAATGAGCAGTTCTTC
J: TRBJ2-2; size: NA; D: TRBD2; V: TRBV7-6; CDR3: CASSLGTSGNTGELFF; DNA: TGTGCCAGCAGCTTAGGGACTAGCGGGAACACCGGGGAGCTGTTTTTT
J: TRBJ2-3; size: few; D: NA; V: TRBV7-2; CDR3: CASSAAAGTDTQYF; DNA: TGTGCCAGCAGCGCTGCCGCTGGCACAGATACGCAGTATTTT
J: TRBJ2-3; size: NA; D: NA; V: TRBV18; CDR3: CASSPRGTLTDTQYF; DNA: TGTGCCAGCTCACCAAGGGGAACCCTCACAGATACGCAGTATTTT
J: TRBJ2-2; size: NA; D: TRBD2; V: TRBV6-1; CDR3: CASMFRFSGGSNTGELFF; DNA: TGTGCCAGCATGTTCCGGTTTAGCGGGGGGTCCAACACCGGGGAGCTGTTTTTT
J: TRBJ2-6; size: NA; D: TRBD1; V: TRBV20-1; CDR3: CSAKQGGSSGANVLTF; DNA: TGCAGTGCCAAACAGGGGGGCTCGTCTGGGGCCAACGTCCTGACTTTC
J: TRBJ2-5; size: once; D: TRBD1; V: TRBV11-2; CDR3: CASSQSGRGLFETQYF; DNA: TGTGCCAGCAGCCAATCGGGCAGGGGGCTTTTCGAGACCCAGTACTTC
J: TRBJ2-5; size: NA; D: TRBD1; V: TRBV12-5; CDR3: CASGSGSGTGMETQYF; DNA: TGTGCTAGTGGTTCCGGATCCGGGACAGGGATGGAGACCCAGTACTTC
J: TRBJ2-1; size: NA; D: NA; V: TRBV7-4; CDR3: CASSLGGGAYNEQFF; DNA: TGTGCCAGCAGCTTAGGAGGGGGTGCCTACAATGAGCAGTTCTTC
J: TRBJ2-1; size: once; D: NA; V: TRBV7-3; CDR3: CASSAGGGGLGNEQFF; DNA: TGTGCCAGCAGCGCAGGGGGTGGGGGGCTGGGGAATGAGCAGTTCTTC
J: TRBJ2-7; size: NA; D: TRBD1; V: TRBV6-6; CDR3: CASSYDRGREQYF; DNA: TGTGCCAGCAGTTACGACAGGGGTCGCGAGCAGTACTTC
J: TRBJ2-1; size: NA; D: NA; V: TRBV7-3; CDR3: CASSLASYNEQFF; DNA: TGTGCCAGCAGCTTAGCATCCTACAATGAGCAGTTCTTC
J: TRBJ1-2; size: NA; D: NA; V: TRBV28; CDR3: CASTQDWGGGYTF; DNA: TGTGCCAGCACCCAAGACTGGGGGGGTGGCTACACCTTC
J: TRBJ2-7; size: NA; D: NA; V: TRBV7-8; CDR3: CASTIRQGPTYEQYF; DNA: TGTGCCAGCACCATTCGGCAGGGTCCCACCTACGAGCAGTACTTC
J: TRBJ2-1; size: NA; D: NA; V: TRBV7-3; CDR3: CASSPEASYNEQFF; DNA: TGTGCCAGTAGTCCAGAGGCCAGTTACAATGAGCAGTTCTTC
J: TRBJ2-7; size: few; D: NA; V: TRBV12-5; CDR3: CASGLVMVSAYEQYF; DNA: TGTGCTAGTGGTTTGGTAATGGTATCGGCCTACGAGCAGTACTTC
J: TRBJ2-7; size: NA; D: NA; V: TRBV24-1; CDR3: CATSETGLTSNEQYF; DNA: TGTGCCACCAGTGAAACCGGACTGACCTCCAACGAGCAGTACTTC
J: TRBJ2-1; size: once; D: TRBD2; V: TRBV12-3/TRBV12-4; CDR3: CASSLVAGPYNEQFF; DNA: TGTGCCAGCAGTTTAGTAGCGGGGCCTTACAATGAGCAGTTCTTC